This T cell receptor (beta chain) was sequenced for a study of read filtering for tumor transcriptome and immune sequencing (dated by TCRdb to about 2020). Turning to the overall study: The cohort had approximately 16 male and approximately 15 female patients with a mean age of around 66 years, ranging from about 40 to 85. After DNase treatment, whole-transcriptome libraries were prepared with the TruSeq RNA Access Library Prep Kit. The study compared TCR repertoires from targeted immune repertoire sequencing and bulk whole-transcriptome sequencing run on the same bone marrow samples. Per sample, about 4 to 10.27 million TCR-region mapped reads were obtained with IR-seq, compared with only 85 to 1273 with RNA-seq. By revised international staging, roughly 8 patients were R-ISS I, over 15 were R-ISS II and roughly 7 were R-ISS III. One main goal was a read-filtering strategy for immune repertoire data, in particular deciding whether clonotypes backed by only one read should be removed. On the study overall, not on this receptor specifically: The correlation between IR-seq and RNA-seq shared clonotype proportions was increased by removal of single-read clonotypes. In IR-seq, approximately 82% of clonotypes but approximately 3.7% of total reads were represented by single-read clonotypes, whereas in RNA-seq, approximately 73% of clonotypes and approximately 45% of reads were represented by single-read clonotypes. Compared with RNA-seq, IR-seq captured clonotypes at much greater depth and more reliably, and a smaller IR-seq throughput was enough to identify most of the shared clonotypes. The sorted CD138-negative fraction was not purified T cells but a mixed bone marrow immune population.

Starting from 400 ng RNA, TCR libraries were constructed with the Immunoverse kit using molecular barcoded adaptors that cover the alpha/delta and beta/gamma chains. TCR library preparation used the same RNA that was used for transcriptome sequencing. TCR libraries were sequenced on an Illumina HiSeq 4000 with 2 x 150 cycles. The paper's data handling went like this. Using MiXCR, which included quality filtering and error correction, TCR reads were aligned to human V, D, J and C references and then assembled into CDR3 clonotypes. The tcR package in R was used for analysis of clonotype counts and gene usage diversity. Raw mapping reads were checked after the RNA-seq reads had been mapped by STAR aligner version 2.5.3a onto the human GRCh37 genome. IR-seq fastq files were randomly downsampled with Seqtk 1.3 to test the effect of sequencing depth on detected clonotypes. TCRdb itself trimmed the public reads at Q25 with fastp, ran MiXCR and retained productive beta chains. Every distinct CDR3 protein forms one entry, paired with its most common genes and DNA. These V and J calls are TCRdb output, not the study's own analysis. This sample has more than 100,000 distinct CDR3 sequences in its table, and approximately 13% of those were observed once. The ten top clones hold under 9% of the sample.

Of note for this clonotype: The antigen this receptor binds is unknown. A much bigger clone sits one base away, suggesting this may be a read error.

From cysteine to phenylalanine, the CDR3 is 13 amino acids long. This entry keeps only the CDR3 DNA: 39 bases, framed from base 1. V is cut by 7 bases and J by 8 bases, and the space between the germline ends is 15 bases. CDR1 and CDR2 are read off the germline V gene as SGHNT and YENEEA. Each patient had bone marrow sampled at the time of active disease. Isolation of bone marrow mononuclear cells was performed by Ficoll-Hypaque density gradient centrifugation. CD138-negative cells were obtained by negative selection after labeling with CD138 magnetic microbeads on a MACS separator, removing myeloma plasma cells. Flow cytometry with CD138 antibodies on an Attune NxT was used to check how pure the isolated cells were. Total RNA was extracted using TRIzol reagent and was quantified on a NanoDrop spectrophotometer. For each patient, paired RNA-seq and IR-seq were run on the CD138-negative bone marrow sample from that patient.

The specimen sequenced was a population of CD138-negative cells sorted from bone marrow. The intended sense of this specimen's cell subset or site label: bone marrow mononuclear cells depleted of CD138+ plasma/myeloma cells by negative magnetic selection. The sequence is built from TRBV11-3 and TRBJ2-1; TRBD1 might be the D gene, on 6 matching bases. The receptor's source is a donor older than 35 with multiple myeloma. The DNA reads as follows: TGTGCCAGCACACCTAGCAGGGGCTATGAGCAGTTCTTC. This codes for CASTPSRGYEQFF.